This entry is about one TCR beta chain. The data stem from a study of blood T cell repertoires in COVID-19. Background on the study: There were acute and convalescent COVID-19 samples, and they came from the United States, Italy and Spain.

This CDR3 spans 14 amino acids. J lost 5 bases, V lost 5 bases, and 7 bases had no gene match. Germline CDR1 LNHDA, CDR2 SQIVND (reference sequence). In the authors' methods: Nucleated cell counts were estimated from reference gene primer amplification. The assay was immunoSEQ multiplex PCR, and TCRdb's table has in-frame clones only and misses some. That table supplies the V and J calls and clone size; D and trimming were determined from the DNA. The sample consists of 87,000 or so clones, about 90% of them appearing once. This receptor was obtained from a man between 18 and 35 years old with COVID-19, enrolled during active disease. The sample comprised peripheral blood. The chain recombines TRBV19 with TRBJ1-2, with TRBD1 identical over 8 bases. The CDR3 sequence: CASSPGQGSYGYTF. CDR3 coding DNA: TGTGCCAGTAGTCCAGGACAGGGATCATATGGCTACACCTTC. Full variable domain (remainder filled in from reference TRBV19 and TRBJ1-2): DGGITQSPKYLFRKEGQNVTLSCEQNLNHDAMYWYRQDPGQGLRLIYYSQIVNDFQKGDIAEGYSVSREKKESFPLTVTSAQKNPTAFYLCASSPGQGSYGYTFGSGTRLTVV.